This T cell receptor (beta chain) was found in a study of shared clonotypes between healthy human individuals. Cells designated naive CD8 were CD45RO-negative and were positively selected for CCR7, with terminally differentiated effector memory CD45RA+ cells excluded. V gave up 6 bases and J gave up 3 bases; unmatched junction bases: 7. Per the germline V gene, CDR1 is SQVTM and CDR2 is ANQGSEA. CDR3 length equals 13 residues. Clones were sequenced by immunoSEQ multiplex PCR, and TCRdb holds only the in-frame ones, with some missing. The data hold hundreds of thousands of clones, with 92% observed a single time.

The TCR was taken from a man aged 25 to 45 in good health. The chain carries TRBV29-1 and TRBJ2-7; TRBD1 matches 8 bases. Material for sequencing was naive CD8+ T cells sorted from blood. CDR3 sequence: CSVFLDRDYEQYF. The CDR3, as DNA: TGCAGCGTCTTCTTGGACAGGGACTACGAGCAGTACTTC.